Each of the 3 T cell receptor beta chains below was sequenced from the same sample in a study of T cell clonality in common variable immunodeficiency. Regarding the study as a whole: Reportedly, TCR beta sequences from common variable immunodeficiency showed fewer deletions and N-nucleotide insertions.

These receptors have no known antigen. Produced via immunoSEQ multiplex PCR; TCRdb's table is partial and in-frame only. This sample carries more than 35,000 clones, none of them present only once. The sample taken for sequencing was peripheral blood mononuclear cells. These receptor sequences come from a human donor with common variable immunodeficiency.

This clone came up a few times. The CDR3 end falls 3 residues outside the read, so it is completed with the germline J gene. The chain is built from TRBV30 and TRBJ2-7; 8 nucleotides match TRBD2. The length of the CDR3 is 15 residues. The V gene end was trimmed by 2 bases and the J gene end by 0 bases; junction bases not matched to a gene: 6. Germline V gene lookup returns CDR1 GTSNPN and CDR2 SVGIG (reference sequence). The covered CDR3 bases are TGTGCCTGGAGTCCGGTACTAGCGGCCTCCTACGAG. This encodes CAWSPVLAASYE. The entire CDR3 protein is CAWSPVLAASYEQYF.

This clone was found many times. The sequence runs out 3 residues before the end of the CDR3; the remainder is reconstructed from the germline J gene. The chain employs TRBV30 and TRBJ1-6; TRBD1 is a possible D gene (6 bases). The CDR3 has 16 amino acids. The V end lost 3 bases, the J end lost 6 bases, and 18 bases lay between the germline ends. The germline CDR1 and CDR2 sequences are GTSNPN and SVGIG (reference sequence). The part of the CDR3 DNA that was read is TGTGCCTGGAGGGACACAGGGTGGCAGGCTAATTCACCC. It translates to CAWRDTGWQANSP. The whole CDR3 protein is CAWRDTGWQANSPLHF.

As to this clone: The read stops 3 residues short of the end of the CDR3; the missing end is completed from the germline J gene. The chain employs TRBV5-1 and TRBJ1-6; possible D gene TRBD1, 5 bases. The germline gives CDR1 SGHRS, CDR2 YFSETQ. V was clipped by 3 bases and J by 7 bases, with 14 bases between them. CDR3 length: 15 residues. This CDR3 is CASSSTQGFNSPLHF. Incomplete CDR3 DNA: TGCGCCAGCAGCTCCACTCAGGGTTTCAATTCACCC.